The 14 T cell receptor beta chains reported below all come from one sample, sequenced in a study of blood T cells in healthy people across ages. The use of a sample-barcoded 5' primer and a J-beta primer mix characterized a second PCR of roughly 6 to 12 cycles. From the 5' RACE reads, TCRdb called clonotypes with MiXCR, one entry per CDR3 protein. The repertoire holds 1.8 million or so distinct CDR3 sequences, with roughly 43% as singletons. Sequenced input: blood. The receptor source for this set is a human donor in good health.

The V and J genes are TRBV6-5 and TRBJ2-1; maybe TRBD2 (6 bases). Trimming took 6 bases from V and 2 from J, leaving 14 bases between them. CDR1 is MNHEY, CDR2 SVGAGI, per germline. The length of the CDR3 is 15 residues. Here the CDR3 DNA reads TGTGCCAGCAGAGCCAGCGGGCCACCCTACAATGAGCAGTTCTTC. Translating gives CASRASGPPYNEQFF.

This clonotype was observed a handful of times. For the CDR3, the DNA is TGTGCCAGCAGTCCAGAGCGACAATCCTATGGCTACACCTTC. It codes for CASSPERQSYGYTF. V is TRBV12-3 or TRBV12-4 and J is TRBJ1-2; D not certain. The V and J ends lost 5 bases and 4 bases respectively, with 14 bases between them. This CDR3 is 14 amino acids long.

This clonotype appeared a few times. This chain connects TRBV7-2 to TRBJ2-1; D unclear. Germline assignment: CDR1 SGHTA and CDR2 FQGNSA. Trimming stripped 1 base from V and 8 bases from J, with 6 bases between. The CDR3 contains 12 residues. CDR3 in amino acids: CASSLGMYEQFF. CDR3 nucleotide sequence: TGTGCCAGCAGCTTAGGAATGTATGAGCAGTTCTTC.

The rearrangement links TRBV12-3 or TRBV12-4 to TRBJ2-2; a possible D gene is TRBD2 (5 bases). V was clipped by 4 bases and J by 6 bases, with 12 bases between them. This CDR3 has 14 amino acids. CDR3 sequence reads: CASSSRGTPGELFF. CDR3 DNA sequence: TGTGCCAGCAGTTCCCGGGGAACTCCCGGGGAGCTGTTTTTT.

Remarks on this clonotype: Relative to the germline gene, one junction end is altered; a read error may explain this. The rearrangement joins TRBV12-3 or TRBV12-4 to TRBJ2-1; 7 bases are a match to TRBD1. This CDR3 has 14 amino acids. CDR3 nucleotides: TGTGCCAGCAGCAGGACAGGAGCCTACTATGAGCAGTTCTTC. It is translated as CASSRTGAYYEQFF.

The V gene is TRBV7-9, the J gene TRBJ2-7; no definite D call. The V gene lost 0 bases and the J gene lost 7 bases, with 7 bases spanning the gap. The CDR3 runs to 12 residues. From germline, CDR1 is SEHNR and CDR2 FQNEAQ (reference sequence). Written as DNA, the CDR3 is TGTGCCAGCAGCTTAGCTCTCCAAGAGCAGTACTTC. It encodes CASSLALQEQYF.

CDR3: CASSPLGTAPSGGYTF. CDR3 DNA sequence: TGCGCCAGCAGCCCTCTCGGGACAGCCCCCTCCGGGGGCTACACCTTC. This chain uses TRBV4-1 with TRBJ1-2; 7 nucleotides agree with TRBD1. The junction had 16 bases not matched to a gene; V was cut back by 4 bases and J by 8 bases. The CDR3 runs 16 residues. Germline V gives CDR1 MGHRA, CDR2 YSYEKL.

The table lists this clonotype with a few counts. The chain uses TRBV27 and TRBJ2-7; 11 bases map to TRBD2. The CDR3 sequence is 14 residues long. Losses at the gene ends were 7 bases for V and 3 bases for J; bases not matched to a gene: 5. CDR1 and CDR2 (germline): MNHEY, SMNVEV (reference sequence). The CDR3 is CASKIAGGLYEQYF. CDR3 sequence (DNA): TGTGCCAGCAAAATAGCGGGAGGGCTCTACGAGCAGTACTTC.

This clonotype was observed at least ten times. This chain links TRBV28 with TRBJ2-7, with 7 bases identical to TRBD1. The CDR3 is 12 amino acids. Germline V gene sequence: CDR1 MDHEN, CDR2 SYDVKM. The trim removed 6 bases at V and 3 bases at J, leaving 2 bases unmatched. The CDR3 reads CASSRDSYEQYF. In nucleotides, the CDR3 is TGTGCCAGCAGCCGGGACAGCTACGAGCAGTACTTC.

On this clonotype: A single base separates this from a much larger clone, so it may be a read error. The chain has TRBV7-2 and TRBJ2-1, with 9 bases aligning to TRBD1. The CDR3 covers 14 residues. Trimming at V came to 6 bases and at J to 6 bases, leaving 6 bases not matched to a gene. Germline V gene data show CDR1 as SGHTA and CDR2 as FQGNSA. The CDR3 sequence is CASSAGTGLNEQFF. In DNA, the CDR3 is TGTGCCAGCAGTGCCGGGACAGGGCTCAATGAGCAGTTCTTC.

The chain links TRBV28 to TRBJ2-3; 7 nucleotides match TRBD2. Unmatched junction bases numbered 11, after V lost 8 bases and J lost 0 bases. The CDR3 contains 16 residues. Germline-derived CDR1 and CDR2 are MDHEN and SYDVKM. For the CDR3, the DNA is TGTGCCAGCCGCCTGGGGGGGTTTTCTAGCACAGATACGCAGTATTTT. Its protein is CASRLGGFSSTDTQYF.

The chain employs TRBV5-1 and TRBJ1-4; D is unclear. CDR1 and CDR2 from the germline V gene are SGHRS and YFSETQ. This CDR3 has 13 amino acids. The germline V and J ends were trimmed by 4 bases and 7 bases, with 11 bases remaining between them. The CDR3 sequence is CASSGRSGEKLFF. In DNA, the CDR3 is TGCGCCAGCAGCGGCCGGAGCGGTGAAAAACTGTTTTTT.

Regarding this clonotype: The junction and the germline gene differ at one end; a read error may be behind it. This chain connects TRBV29-1 to TRBJ2-2, with D perhaps given as TRBD1 or TRBD2 (5 bases each). Germline-derived CDR1 and CDR2 are SQVTM and ANQGSEA. The length of the CDR3 is 12 residues. DNA of the CDR3: TGCAGCGTTGAAAGTGGGGTGGGGGAGCGGTTTTTT. Amino acids: CSVESGVGERFF.

The chain employs TRBV20-1 and TRBJ1-5; 10 positions match TRBD1. The CDR3 spans 17 residues. The V and J ends lost 5 bases and 0 bases, in that order; junction bases with no gene match: 10. Germline V gene data show CDR1 as DFQATT and CDR2 as SNEGSKA (reference sequence). CDR3 amino acids: CSAGGQGGRYSNQPQHF. CDR3 DNA: TGCAGTGCTGGAGGACAGGGGGGGAGGTATAGCAATCAGCCCCAGCATTTT.